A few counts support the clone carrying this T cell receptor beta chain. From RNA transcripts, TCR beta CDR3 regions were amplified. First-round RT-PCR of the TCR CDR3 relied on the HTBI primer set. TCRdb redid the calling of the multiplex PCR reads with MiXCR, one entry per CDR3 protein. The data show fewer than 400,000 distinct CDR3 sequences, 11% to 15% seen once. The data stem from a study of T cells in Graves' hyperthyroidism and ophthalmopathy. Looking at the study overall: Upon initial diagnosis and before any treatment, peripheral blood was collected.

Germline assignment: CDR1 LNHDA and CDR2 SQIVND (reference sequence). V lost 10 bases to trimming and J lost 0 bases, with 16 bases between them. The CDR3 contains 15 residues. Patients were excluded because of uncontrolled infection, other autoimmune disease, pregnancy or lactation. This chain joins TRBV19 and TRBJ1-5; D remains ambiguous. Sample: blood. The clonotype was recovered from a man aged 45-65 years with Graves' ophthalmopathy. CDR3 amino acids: CATKNGPFSNQPQHF. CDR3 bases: TGTGCCACAAAAAATGGGCCGTTTAGCAATCAGCCCCAGCATTTT. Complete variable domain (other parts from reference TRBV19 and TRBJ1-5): DGGITQSPKYLFRKEGQNVTLSCEQNLNHDAMYWYRQDPGQGLRLIYYSQIVNDFQKGDIAEGYSVSREKKESFPLTVTSAQKNPTAFYLCATKNGPFSNQPQHFGDGTRLSIL.